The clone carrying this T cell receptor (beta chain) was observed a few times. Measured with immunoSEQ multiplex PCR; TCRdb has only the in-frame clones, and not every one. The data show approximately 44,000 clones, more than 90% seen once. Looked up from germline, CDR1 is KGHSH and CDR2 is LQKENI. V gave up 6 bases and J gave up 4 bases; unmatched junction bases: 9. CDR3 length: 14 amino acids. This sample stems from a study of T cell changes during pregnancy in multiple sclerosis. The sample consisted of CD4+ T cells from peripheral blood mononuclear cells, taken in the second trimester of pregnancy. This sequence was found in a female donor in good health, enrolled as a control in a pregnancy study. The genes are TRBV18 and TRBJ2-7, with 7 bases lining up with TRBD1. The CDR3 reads CASSRQGHIYEQYF. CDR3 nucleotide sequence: TGTGCCAGCTCGCGACAGGGCCACATTTACGAGCAGTACTTC.